This TCR beta chain is drawn from a study of identical twins. Regarding the study as a whole: Monozygotic twin pairs showed more out-of-frame TCR alpha sharing than models estimated.

TCRdb passed the 5' RACE reads through MiXCR, listing each CDR3 protein once. The table shows approximately 500,000 distinct CDR3 sequences, with less than 25% occurring only once. This CDR3 has 13 residues. V was clipped by 1 base and J by 4 bases, with 7 bases between them. CDR1 is LNHNV and CDR2 is YYDKDF in the germline V gene (reference sequence). A remark on this clonotype: Antigen unknown.

The donors were all healthy and Caucasian. These same records also appear under a second study, on T cells expressing NK-cell markers. That source notes: It was from sorted CD3+CD56+NKG2C+, CD3+CD56+NKG2C- and CD3+CD56-NKG2C+ T cells that TCR beta repertoires came.

This receptor was obtained from a woman aged 18 to 35 in good health. Material for sequencing was CD4+ T cells sorted from blood. The chain uses TRBV15 and TRBJ1-2, with D hard to call. The CDR3 region is CATSRVGVYGYTF. CDR3 nucleotide sequence: TGTGCCACCAGCAGAGTAGGCGTCTATGGCTACACCTTC.